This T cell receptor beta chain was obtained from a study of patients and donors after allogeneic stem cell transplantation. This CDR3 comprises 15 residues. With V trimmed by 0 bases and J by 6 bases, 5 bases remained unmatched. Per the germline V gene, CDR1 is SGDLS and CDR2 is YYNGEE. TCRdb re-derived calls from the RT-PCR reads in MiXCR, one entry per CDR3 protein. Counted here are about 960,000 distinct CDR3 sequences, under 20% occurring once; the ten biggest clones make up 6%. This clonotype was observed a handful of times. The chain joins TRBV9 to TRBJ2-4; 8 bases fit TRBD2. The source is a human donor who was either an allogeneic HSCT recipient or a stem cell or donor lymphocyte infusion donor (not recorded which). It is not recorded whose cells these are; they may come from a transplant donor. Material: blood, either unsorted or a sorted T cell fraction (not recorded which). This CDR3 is CASSVGGGIPNIQYF. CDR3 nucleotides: TGTGCCAGCAGCGTAGGCGGGGGGATCCCAAACATTCAGTACTTC.